The 18 T cell receptor beta chains in this list originate from one sample, sequenced in a study of blood T cell repertoires in COVID-19. The protocol was immunoSEQ multiplex PCR, while the TCRdb copy is restricted to in-frame clones and leaves out a portion. The table includes roughly 400,000 clones, approximately 90% detected once. Input material: PBMCs or T cells enriched from blood (not recorded which). Receptor source: a young woman who had been exposed to COVID-19.

The CDR3 DNA sequence: TGTGCCAGCAGCGCCAGCGGGAGTCCCCTTCTGGACACTGAAGCTTTCTTT. It translates to CASSASGSPLLDTEAFF. The chain links TRBV9 to TRBJ1-1; D is uncertain. The CDR3 runs 17 residues. The germline gives CDR1 SGDLS, CDR2 YYNGEE. Trimming cost V 3 bases and J 3 bases, with 21 bases left between them.

J is TRBJ2-1 and V is TRBV18, with D possibly TRBD1 on 6 matching bases. The CDR3 has 19 residues. Trimming left V 0 bases short and J 3 bases short, with 21 bases between. Germline V gene sequence: CDR1 KGHSH, CDR2 LQKENI. Written as DNA, the CDR3 is TGTGCCAGCTCACCACCGATGAGTTGGGACAACCTTTTCTACAATGAGCAGTTCTTC. Translating gives CASSPPMSWDNLFYNEQFF.

The rearrangement uses TRBV19 and TRBJ1-3; D may be TRBD1 (6 bases). The CDR3 has 13 residues. Germline CDR1 is LNHDA and CDR2 is SQIVND (reference sequence). V was shortened by 9 bases and J by 2 bases, with 11 bases between the two germline ends. CDR3 sequence reads: CASVQGAGNTIYF. The CDR3 DNA reads TGTGCCAGCGTACAGGGAGCTGGAAACACCATATATTTT.

V gene TRBV10-1 combines with J gene TRBJ2-7, with TRBD1 matching over 7 bases. The CDR3 has 14 residues. After removal of 6 bases from V and 2 bases from J, the junction contained 7 bases not matched to a gene. Germline V CDR1 and CDR2: WNHNN, SYGVQD (reference sequence). CDR3 loop: CASSHTTGAYEQYF. CDR3 sequence (DNA): TGCGCCAGCAGCCATACTACAGGGGCCTACGAGCAGTACTTC.

This sequence joins TRBV4-3 and TRBJ2-3, with D maybe TRBD1 (5 bases). Germline values: CDR1 LGHNA, CDR2 YSLEER. Trimming stripped 0 bases from V and 6 bases from J, with 13 bases between. The CDR3 has 15 amino acids. CDR3 sequence: CASSQDWGERDTQYF. In nucleotides, the CDR3 is TGCGCCAGCAGCCAAGATTGGGGCGAGAGGGATACGCAGTATTTT.

This clone appeared a single time. The chain joins TRBV7-7 to TRBJ2-3, with TRBD2 matching 7 bases. Germline CDR1 SSHAT, CDR2 FNYEAQ (reference sequence). This CDR3 region has 13 residues. The trim removed 5 bases at V and 6 bases at J, leaving 5 bases unmatched. In DNA, the CDR3 is TGTGCCAGCAGCAGTAACGGGAGGGATACGCAGTATTTT. This translates into CASSSNGRDTQYF.

The chain recombines TRBV7-9 with TRBJ1-3; D perhaps matches TRBD1 (6 bases). This CDR3 has 14 amino acids. CDR1 is SEHNR and CDR2 is FQNEAQ in the germline V gene (reference sequence). V was shortened by 6 bases and J by 0 bases, with 9 bases between the two germline ends. In DNA form, the CDR3 reads TGTGCCAGCAGTTCGGACAGCTCTGGAAACACCATATATTTT. Residues: CASSSDSSGNTIYF.

The chain joins TRBV5-1 to TRBJ2-2; the D gene is possibly TRBD1 (5 bases). The CDR3 extends over 15 amino acids. The germline V gene has CDR1 SGHRS and CDR2 YFSETQ. V was cut by 0 bases and J by 0 bases, with 6 bases left in between. CDR3 coding DNA: TGCGCCAGCAGCTTGGCACAGGCGAACACCGGGGAGCTGTTTTTT. This encodes CASSLAQANTGELFF.

The J gene is TRBJ2-7, the V gene TRBV6-5; 8 bases are shared with TRBD2. V was pared by 7 bases and J by 7 bases, with 3 bases of the junction left unmatched. Germline V gives CDR1 MNHEY, CDR2 SVGAGI. The CDR3 is made up of 11 amino acids. CDR3 residues: CASIGGREQYF. As DNA, the CDR3 is TGTGCCAGCATTGGCGGGAGGGAGCAGTACTTC.

A remark on this clone: At one end the junction does not follow the germline gene, possibly because of a read error. The chain joins TRBV5-1 to TRBJ2-1, with 9 nucleotides matching TRBD1. Per the germline V gene, CDR1 is SGHRS and CDR2 is YFSETQ. This CDR3 has 15 amino acids. As DNA, the CDR3 is TGCGCCAGCAGCGCTGCTCGTGACAGGGGGAACCCGGGACTCTTC. Translation: CASSAARDRGNPGLF.

This chain uses TRBV19 with TRBJ1-5; 8 bases match TRBD1. V was pared by 7 bases and J by 7 bases, with 9 bases of the junction left unmatched. The CDR3 consists of 14 residues. Germline CDR1 is LNHDA and CDR2 is SQIVND (reference sequence). The CDR3, as DNA: TGTGCCAGTAAATTGCAGGGGGCCGGGCAGCCCCAGCATTTT. Protein: CASKLQGAGQPQHF. Looking up the rest from reference TRBV19 and TRBJ1-5 gives the full variable domain: DGGITQSPKYLFRKEGQNVTLSCEQNLNHDAMYWYRQDPGQGLRLIYYSQIVNDFQKGDIAEGYSVSREKKESFPLTVTSAQKNPTAFYLCASKLQGAGQPQHFGDGTRLSIL.

This rearrangement joins TRBV25-1 to TRBJ2-1, with 13 positions matching TRBD2. Germline V gene lookup returns CDR1 MGHDK and CDR2 SYGVNS. J lost 10 bases, V lost 6 bases, and 9 bases had no gene match. The CDR3 length is 15 residues. CDR3 sequence reads: CASSQPGLAGQEQFF. The CDR3 DNA is TGTGCCAGCAGCCAACCGGGACTAGCGGGACAGGAGCAGTTCTTC.

V gene TRBV28 combines with J gene TRBJ1-5; D is ambiguous. Germline V gives CDR1 MDHEN, CDR2 SYDVKM. The CDR3 is 12 amino acids. V was shortened by 6 bases and J by 5 bases, with 8 bases between the two germline ends. As DNA, the CDR3 is TGTGCCAGCAGGTCCTTAGATCAGCCCCAGCATTTT. Amino acid sequence: CASRSLDQPQHF. The full variable domain, in which reference TRBV28 and TRBJ1-5 provide the parts outside the CDR3, is DVKVTQSSRYLVKRTGEKVFLECVQDMDHENMFWYRQDPGLGLRLIYFSYDVKMKEKGDIPEGYSVSREKKERFSLILESASTNQTSMYLCASRSLDQPQHFGDGTRLSIL.

The J gene is TRBJ2-7, the V gene TRBV5-5; a weak D match, TRBD1 (5 bases). CDR3 length equals 16 residues. V gave up 5 bases and J gave up 0 bases, with 18 bases separating them. The germline V gene encodes CDR1 SGHKS and CDR2 YYEKEE (reference sequence). This CDR3 reads CASREEPDSYSYEQYF. The CDR3 DNA reads TGTGCCAGCAGGGAAGAACCCGACAGTTACTCCTACGAGCAGTACTTC.

CDR3 sequence: CASSGSQTSGRAYSDEQFF. In DNA form, the CDR3 reads TGCGCCAGCAGTGGGAGCCAAACTAGCGGGAGGGCCTATTCCGATGAGCAGTTCTTC. This chain uses TRBV10-2 with TRBJ2-1, with 13 bases that match TRBD2. The CDR3 runs 19 residues. Germline loops: CDR1 WSHSY, CDR2 SAAADI. Losses at the gene ends were 4 bases for V and 8 bases for J; bases not matched to a gene: 17.

This chain connects TRBV18 to TRBJ2-7; TRBD1 matches 7 bases. CDR1 and CDR2 (germline): KGHSH, LQKENI. The CDR3 is made up of 15 amino acids. The J segment lost 6 bases and the V segment lost 4 bases, leaving 12 bases of the junction unmatched. The CDR3 DNA reads TGTGCCAGCTCACAGTTTACAGGGGTCTCGCGCGAGCAGTACTTC. This sequence encodes CASSQFTGVSREQYF.

This clone showed up just a few times. V is TRBV27 and J is TRBJ1-1; 9 positions agree with TRBD1. Germline assignment: CDR1 MNHEY and CDR2 SMNVEV (reference sequence). The CDR3 spans 12 residues. The V segment lost 11 bases and the J segment 4 bases; nucleotides outside the gene matches: 5. CDR3 bases: TGTGCCGCCGGGGACAGGGCCACTGAAGCTTTCTTT. Protein: CAAGDRATEAFF.

This clone was detected ten times or more. The chain employs TRBV11-3 and TRBJ2-2, with 9 bases aligning to TRBD1. The CDR3 is 15 residues long. Germline CDR1 and CDR2: SGHNT and YENEEA. J was trimmed by 4 bases and V by 6 bases; bases with no gene match: 6. CDR3 nucleotide sequence: TGTGCCAGCAGATTGGGACAGGGATCCACCGGGGAGCTGTTTTTT. Protein product: CASRLGQGSTGELFF.